A single sample gave rise to the 17 T cell receptor beta chains below, sequenced in a study of cytomegalovirus exposure and HLA in healthy donors. PCR employed 60 Vbeta and 13 Jbeta primers. Sequencing was performed with immunoSEQ multiplex PCR; in TCRdb, only in-frame clones are kept and a portion is missing. The sample has about 150,000 clones; just under 80% are singletons. Sequenced sample: PBMCs. Source of these receptors: a woman aged 40 to 55 in good health and CMV-seropositive.

The chain has TRBV6-5 and TRBJ1-1; 8 nucleotides align to TRBD1. Germline V gene lookup returns CDR1 MNHEY and CDR2 SVGAGI. V lost 7 bases and J lost 7; bases outside the gene matches: 8. The length of the CDR3 is 13 residues. The DNA for the CDR3 is TGTGCCAGCAAAATTACAGGGACAGGTGAAGCTTTCTTT. This sequence encodes CASKITGTGEAFF.

The chain couples TRBV10-3 to TRBJ2-1; D is uncertain. CDR1 is ENHRY and CDR2 is SYGVKD in the germline V gene. This CDR3 has 12 residues. V shed 8 bases and J shed 4 bases, with 9 bases lying between them. CDR3 in DNA: TGTGCCATCCGCGATGAGTACAATGAGCAGTTCTTC. It encodes CAIRDEYNEQFF.

This clone was detected a few times. The rearrangement uses TRBV19 and TRBJ2-5, with 7 bases fitting TRBD1. The CDR3 is made up of 13 amino acids. Looked up from germline, CDR1 is LNHDA and CDR2 is SQIVND (reference sequence). The V and J ends lost 1 base and 5 bases, in that order; junction bases with no gene match: 1. CDR3 sequence: CASSIARGETQYF. CDR3 sequence (DNA): TGTGCCAGTAGTATAGCCAGGGGGGAGACCCAGTACTTC.

This chain's CDR3 is CASSLIGGGAKNIQYF. The CDR3 bases are TGTGCCAGCAGTTTAATCGGGGGGGGAGCCAAAAACATTCAGTACTTC. The chain links TRBV27 to TRBJ2-4; TRBD2 matches 8 bases. The CDR3 contains 16 residues. V was clipped by 2 bases and J by 0 bases; unmatched bases: 3. CDR1 and CDR2 (germline): MNHEY, SMNVEV (reference sequence).

This sequence joins TRBV6-1 and TRBJ1-4, with 12 positions matching TRBD1. V lost 4 bases to trimming and J lost 7 bases; unmatched junction nucleotides: 7. Germline loops: CDR1 MNHNS, CDR2 SASEGT. CDR3 length: 16 residues. The CDR3 here is CASSALGQGAGEKLFF. The CDR3 DNA reads as TGTGCCAGCAGTGCTTTGGGACAGGGGGCTGGTGAAAAACTGTTTTTT.

The genes are TRBV29-1 and TRBJ1-2; no clear D. V shed 3 bases and J shed 6 bases, with 8 bases lying between them. This CDR3 comprises 11 residues. Germline-derived CDR1 and CDR2 are SQVTM and ANQGSEA. For the CDR3, the DNA is TGCAGCGTTGAGGGCGGGGATGGCTACACCTTC. Translating gives CSVEGGDGYTF.

This chain uses TRBV9 with TRBJ1-2, with 9 bases aligning to TRBD1. Losses at the gene ends were 3 bases for V and 6 bases for J; bases not matched to a gene: 6. This CDR3 is built from 14 residues. The germline V gene encodes CDR1 SGDLS and CDR2 YYNGEE. The CDR3 here is CASSAAGTGHGYTF. CDR3 DNA sequence: TGTGCCAGCAGCGCGGCCGGGACAGGGCATGGCTACACCTTC.

The V call is TRBV7-8, the J call TRBJ2-7; a weak D match, TRBD1 (6 bases). CDR1 is SGHVS and CDR2 is FQNEAQ in the germline V gene. This CDR3 has 15 amino acids. V lost 0 bases and J 3 bases, leaving 12 bases between the germline ends. The CDR3 nucleotides read TGTGCCAGCAGCTTAGCATCCGGGACATACTACGAGCAGTACTTC. It yields the protein CASSLASGTYYEQYF.

The rearrangement joins TRBV6-5 to TRBJ1-1; D gene uncertain. Per the germline V gene, CDR1 is MNHEY and CDR2 is SVGAGI. The CDR3 is 14 residues long. V lost 6 bases and J lost 1, with 12 bases in between. CDR3 coding DNA: TGTGCCAGCAGCGGAGCCGGTCCGAACACTGAAGCTTTCTTT. It translates to CASSGAGPNTEAFF.

This clone was observed a single time. Other DNA sequences from this sample encode an identical CDR3 as well. The V gene is TRBV7-7, the J gene TRBJ2-3; 16 nucleotides match TRBD2. With V trimmed by 5 bases and J by 3 bases, 2 bases remained unmatched. CDR3 length: 16 amino acids. CDR1 and CDR2 (germline): SSHAT, FNYEAQ (reference sequence). DNA for the CDR3: TGTGCCAGCAGCCCGGGACTAGCGGGGGGGACAGATACGCAGTATTTT. This translates into CASSPGLAGGTDTQYF.

This clone was seen only a few times. This chain joins TRBV15 and TRBJ2-1; 7 nucleotides match TRBD1. The CDR3 is 14 residues long. The trim removed 5 bases at V and 6 bases at J, leaving 7 bases unmatched. Germline V gives CDR1 LNHNV, CDR2 YYDKDF (reference sequence). This CDR3 reads CATSGSTGANEQFF. The CDR3 DNA reads as TGTGCCACCAGCGGGTCAACAGGGGCCAATGAGCAGTTCTTC.

Only a few counts were recorded for this clone. This chain uses TRBV19 with TRBJ2-3; the match to TRBD2 covers 10 bases. This CDR3 is 18 amino acids long. V lost 4 bases to trimming and J lost 2 bases; unmatched junction nucleotides: 12. The germline CDR1 and CDR2 sequences are LNHDA and SQIVND (reference sequence). Here the CDR3 DNA reads TGTGCCAGTAGTAGCGATCGACGAAGCGGGGGGGTCACAGATACGCAGTATTTT. This sequence encodes CASSSDRRSGGVTDTQYF.

In nucleotides, the CDR3 is TGTGCCAGCAGTTTATTGGGGGGGACTAGCGGGGCAAAAAACATTCAGTACTTC. Translating it yields CASSLLGGTSGAKNIQYF. The chain carries TRBV28 and TRBJ2-4, with 13 bases identical to TRBD2. V shed 1 base and J 4 bases; nucleotides not matched to a gene: 7. The CDR3 covers 18 residues. Germline-derived CDR1 and CDR2 are MDHEN and SYDVKM.

The rearrangement links TRBV7-9 to TRBJ1-2, with D tentatively TRBD1 (5 bases). The CDR3 is 15 residues long. V lost 5 bases and J 6 bases, leaving 19 bases between the germline ends. Germline CDR1 reads SEHNR; CDR2 reads FQNEAQ (reference sequence). CDR3 nucleotides: TGTGCCAGCAGCCCACAGGCGGGGGGGGTAGATGGCTACACCTTC. It specifies CASSPQAGGVDGYTF.

The chain has TRBV6-5 and TRBJ2-3, with a weak D call TRBD2 (5 bases). This CDR3 is 13 amino acids long. Germline V gives CDR1 MNHEY, CDR2 SVGAGI. V gave up 5 bases and J gave up 12 bases, with 18 bases separating them. The CDR3 spells CASSDLSGFFQYF. Here the CDR3 DNA reads TGTGCCAGCAGTGACCTGAGCGGATTTTTTCAGTATTTT.

CDR3 DNA: TGTGCCAGCGGCCCCAGGGTCATGAACACTGAAGCTTTCTTT. As protein: CASGPRVMNTEAFF. The chain carries TRBV27 and TRBJ1-1; a possible D gene is TRBD1 (5 bases). The CDR3 spans 14 residues. Deletions cut 8 bases from V and 0 bases from J, with 13 bases between. CDR1 is MNHEY, CDR2 SMNVEV, per germline (reference sequence).

This clone was observed once. V and J are TRBV5-1 and TRBJ1-2; no definite D call. This CDR3 comprises 15 residues. Trimming took 0 bases from V and 0 from J, leaving 9 bases between them. CDR1 is SGHRS and CDR2 is YFSETQ in the germline V gene. CDR3: CASSLGQSSNYGYTF. The DNA of the CDR3 is TGCGCCAGCAGCTTGGGGCAGTCATCTAACTATGGCTACACCTTC.